The 16 T cell receptor beta chains presented below share a single source sample, sequenced in a study of spatial heterogeneity in lung cancer. TCRdb reprocessed the 5' RACE reads via MiXCR and lists one record per CDR3 protein. The data show 45,000 to 55,000 distinct CDR3 sequences, with approximately 5% seen just once and around 10% held by the top ten. This sample's time point: sample taken at primary tumor resection. Unsorted whole RNA of tumor, nontumor lung or frozen PBMC was sequenced. The material was PBMCs, obtained at surgery. The receptors derive from a male donor with early-stage non-small cell lung cancer.

This clonotype has at least ten counts. V and J are TRBV2 and TRBJ2-3; no definite D call. The CDR3 is 13 residues long. Germline V gene lookup returns CDR1 SNHLY and CDR2 FYNNEI. V lost 7 bases, J lost 1 base, and 9 bases lay in between. The CDR3 protein is CASTKSGTDTQYF. The CDR3 coding sequence is TGTGCCAGCACCAAGAGCGGCACAGATACGCAGTATTTT.

This clonotype came up a few times. V is TRBV12-5 and J is TRBJ2-5, with 7 bases identical to TRBD1. The CDR3 consists of 12 residues. The V and J ends lost 6 bases and 5 bases, in that order; junction bases with no gene match: 3. Germline V gene lookup returns CDR1 LGHNT and CDR2 FRNRAP. Here the CDR3 DNA reads TGTGCTAGTGGCCCGACAGGGGAGACCCAGTACTTC. The encoded protein is CASGPTGETQYF.

This clonotype was recorded many times. The chain recombines TRBV18 with TRBJ2-7, with D uncertain. V gave up 4 bases and J gave up 3 bases, with 13 bases separating them. This CDR3 comprises 14 residues. Germline CDR1 reads KGHSH; CDR2 reads LQKENI. The CDR3 DNA reads TGTGCCAGCTCACGTAACCTGGAAAGCTACGAGCAGTACTTC. It codes for CASSRNLESYEQYF.

The sample holds many counts of this clonotype. The chain carries TRBV12-3 or TRBV12-4 and TRBJ2-3; D is ambiguous. This CDR3 is 14 amino acids long. Between the trimmed V and J ends, which lost 5 bases and 1 base, there was a span of 10 bases. The CDR3 region has the DNA TGTGCCAGCAGTCCCCGTACGCGCACAGATACGCAGTATTTT. Translated: CASSPRTRTDTQYF.

This clonotype was counted ten times or more. This chain links TRBV11-2 with TRBJ2-6; D might be TRBD1 (5 bases). The germline V and J ends were trimmed by 1 base and 1 base, with 11 bases remaining between them. Germline assignment: CDR1 SGHAT and CDR2 FQNNGV. The CDR3 contains 17 residues. CDR3 nucleotides: TGTGCCAGCAGCTTAGGCCCGCAGGGATCTGGGGCCAACGTCCTGACTTTC. This sequence encodes CASSLGPQGSGANVLTF.

This clonotype was found many times. This chain's CDR3 is CASSRGGGGYEQYF. In DNA form, the CDR3 reads TGTGCCAGCAGCCGTGGAGGAGGGGGTTACGAGCAGTACTTC. The V and J genes are TRBV11-3 and TRBJ2-7, with D perhaps being TRBD1 or TRBD2 (6 bases each). V lost 5 bases and J 4 bases, leaving 15 bases between the germline ends. Germline V CDR1 and CDR2: SGHNT, YENEEA. The CDR3 is 14 residues long.

This clonotype was recorded at least ten times. V usage is TRBV4-1 and J usage is TRBJ1-4; D remains unclear. There are 11 residues in the CDR3. Deletions cut 0 bases from V and 13 bases from J, with 6 bases between. Germline CDR1 is MGHRA and CDR2 is YSYEKL. The CDR3 reads CASSQDGGLFF. The CDR3 coding sequence is TGCGCCAGCAGCCAAGACGGTGGACTGTTTTTT.

This clonotype turned up a few times. The chain employs TRBV7-2 and TRBJ2-3, with 9 bases aligning to TRBD2. V lost 1 base to trimming and J lost 6 bases; unmatched junction nucleotides: 8. Per the germline V gene, CDR1 is SGHTA and CDR2 is FQGNSA. The CDR3 runs to 16 residues. CDR3: CASSLVWREGGDTQYF. CDR3 DNA sequence: TGTGCCAGCAGCTTAGTATGGCGGGAGGGCGGGGATACGCAGTATTTT.

In this sample, this clonotype turned up many times. The gene calls are TRBV19 and TRBJ2-3; 9 positions agree with TRBD1. Germline V gives CDR1 LNHDA, CDR2 SQIVND (reference sequence). This CDR3 comprises 17 residues. With 2 bases clipped from V and 0 bases from J, the junction kept 6 bases outside the gene matches. The CDR3 is CASSIRGQGRSTDTQYF. The CDR3 DNA follows: TGTGCCAGTAGTATAAGGGGACAGGGACGTAGCACAGATACGCAGTATTTT.

This clonotype has at least ten counts. The chain joins TRBV21-1 to TRBJ1-2; TRBD1, the table's D call, lacks a check against the DNA. TRBV21-1 is designated a pseudogene. The CDR3 is 12 residues long. CDR3 nucleotide sequence: TGTGCCAGCCGGGACAGGGACTATGGCTACACCTTC. Translating gives CASRDRDYGYTF.

The chain links TRBV7-9 to TRBJ2-1; no clear D. The CDR3 sequence is 15 residues long. V was trimmed by 5 bases and J by 5 bases, leaving 16 bases between them. Germline CDR1 reads SEHNR; CDR2 reads FQNEAQ (reference sequence). CDR3 DNA sequence: TGTGCCAGCAGCCCATATTGGGGTGACGACAATGAGCAGTTCTTC. This encodes CASSPYWGDDNEQFF.

This clonotype has ten or more counts. The J gene is TRBJ2-2, the V gene TRBV4-3; D is possibly TRBD2 (5 bases). The CDR3 covers 14 residues. Trimming pared 0 bases from V and 6 bases from J, leaving 8 bases between. Germline V gene data show CDR1 as LGHNA and CDR2 as YSLEER. CDR3 amino acids: CASSQDGGAGELFF. As DNA, the CDR3 is TGCGCCAGCAGCCAAGATGGAGGAGCCGGGGAGCTGTTTTTT.

This clonotype has a count of ten or more. CDR3 loop: CASSDPSGSETQYF. The CDR3, as DNA: TGCGCCAGCAGCGACCCTAGCGGGAGCGAGACCCAGTACTTC. The V call is TRBV5-1, the J call TRBJ2-5; 10 bases match TRBD2. The CDR3 loop spans 14 amino acids. Germline CDR1 SGHRS, CDR2 YFSETQ. The J segment lost 5 bases and the V segment lost 4 bases, leaving 5 bases of the junction unmatched.

This clonotype has ten or more counts. The chain employs TRBV7-8 and TRBJ2-7, with D possibly TRBD2 on 6 matching bases. The CDR3 has 14 residues. V lost 2 bases, J lost 0 bases, and 8 bases lay in between. The germline V gene has CDR1 SGHVS and CDR2 FQNEAQ. Here the CDR3 DNA reads TGTGCCAGCAGCTTACGGGAGAGCTCCTACGAGCAGTACTTC. This translates into CASSLRESSYEQYF.

This clonotype was observed many times. V and J are TRBV20-1 and TRBJ2-4; D unclear. Germline loops: CDR1 DFQATT, CDR2 SNEGSKA (reference sequence). This CDR3 comprises 15 residues. Trimming shortened V by 0 bases and J by 0 bases, and 9 bases separated the two germline ends. CDR3 DNA sequence: TGCAGTGCTAGAGAAGGTGGGCTAGCCAAAAACATTCAGTACTTC. Translated, it gives CSAREGGLAKNIQYF.

This clonotype was recorded many times. The chain employs TRBV27 and TRBJ2-1; D could derive from TRBD1 or TRBD2 (6 bases each). V was clipped by 3 bases and J by 7 bases, with 16 bases between them. CDR1 is MNHEY and CDR2 is SMNVEV in the germline V gene (reference sequence). The length of the CDR3 is 15 residues. CDR3 DNA: TGTGCCAGCAGTTTTAAGGGGGAGGTTGGGAATGAGCAGTTCTTC. It codes for CASSFKGEVGNEQFF.